One sample yielded the 26 T cell receptor beta chains listed below, sequenced in a study of technical replicates of blood from a few donors (dated by TCRdb to about 2017). The library was made by the immunoSEQ multiplex PCR assay. Held by TCRdb, this immuneACCESS table contains in-frame sequences only and omits some clones. Under half of the omission traces to an unresolved V gene where checked; the cause of the rest is unknown. This sample is represented by about 100,000 clones; around 96% of them were singletons. The ten most abundant clones make up roughly 0.22% of the sample. The sequenced material came from T cells isolated from PBMCs. The receptors come from a human donor in good health.

The chain is built from TRBV5-4 and TRBJ2-7; 9 bases fit TRBD2. J gave up 2 bases and V 0 bases, and 3 bases lay outside the gene matches. The length of the CDR3 is 15 residues. Germline V gives CDR1 SGHNT, CDR2 YYREEE (reference sequence). DNA for the CDR3: TGTGCCAGCAGCTTGGGGCTAGCGGGGCCCTACGAGCAGTACTTC. It codes for CASSLGLAGPYEQYF.

The J gene is TRBJ2-7, the V gene TRBV13; weak D call: TRBD2 (6 bases). Per the germline V gene, CDR1 is PRHDT and CDR2 is FYEKMQ (reference sequence). Trimming removed 0 bases at V and 5 bases at J, with 11 bases between. This CDR3 is 14 amino acids long. DNA for the CDR3: TGTGCCAGCAGCTTAGGCGGAGGGACCCACGAGCAGTACTTC. Its protein is CASSLGGGTHEQYF.

The chain has TRBV14 and TRBJ2-7; TRBD2 matches at 13 bases. This CDR3 has 16 amino acids. Germline loops: CDR1 SGHDN, CDR2 FVKESK. Trimming at V came to 5 bases and at J to 2 bases, leaving 6 bases not matched to a gene. CDR3 region: CASSLTSGRLTYEQYF. In DNA, the CDR3 is TGTGCCAGCAGCTTGACTAGCGGGAGGCTTACCTACGAGCAGTACTTC.

This chain uses TRBV28 with TRBJ2-5; no clear D gene. Germline V CDR1 and CDR2: MDHEN, SYDVKM. CDR3 length: 12 residues. V was cut by 10 bases and J by 4 bases, with 13 bases left in between. CDR3 bases: TGTGCCACCGGAGACTCCACAGAGACCCAGTACTTC. Its protein is CATGDSTETQYF. Full variable domain (outside the CDR3, taken from reference TRBV28 and TRBJ2-5): DVKVTQSSRYLVKRTGEKVFLECVQDMDHENMFWYRQDPGLGLRLIYFSYDVKMKEKGDIPEGYSVSREKKERFSLILESASTNQTSMYLCATGDSTETQYFGPGTRLLVL.

V gene TRBV7-9 combines with J gene TRBJ2-1; 12 bases are a match to TRBD2. Germline CDR1 and CDR2: SEHNR and FQNEAQ (reference sequence). There are 17 residues in the CDR3. Trimming cost V 3 bases and J 4 bases; bases outside gene matches: 7. The CDR3: CASSFRATSGGYNEQFF. Written as DNA, the CDR3 is TGTGCCAGCAGCTTTAGGGCGACTAGCGGGGGTTACAATGAGCAGTTCTTC.

The chain carries TRBV6-5 and TRBJ1-2; D remains ambiguous. CDR1 MNHEY and CDR2 SVGAGI come from the germline V gene. V was trimmed by 2 bases and J by 8 bases, leaving 12 bases between them. The CDR3 consists of 13 residues. The CDR3 spells CASSYGAGDGYTF. In nucleotides, the CDR3 is TGTGCCAGCAGTTACGGTGCGGGTGACGGCTACACCTTC.

V is TRBV14 and J is TRBJ2-1; 7 bases align to TRBD1. V lost 4 bases and J lost 4; bases outside the gene matches: 1. The length of the CDR3 is 13 residues. Germline V gene sequence: CDR1 SGHDN, CDR2 FVKESK. The CDR3 sequence is CASSRDSYNEQFF. In DNA form, the CDR3 reads TGTGCCAGCAGCCGGGACAGTTACAATGAGCAGTTCTTC.

V usage is TRBV9 and J usage is TRBJ2-3, with a tentative D call TRBD2 (6 bases). The V gene's germline CDR1 is SGDLS and CDR2 YYNGEE. This CDR3 has 18 amino acids. Trimming removed 0 bases from V and 5 bases from J, with 22 bases in between. CDR3 DNA: TGTGCCAGCAGCGTAGGAAGCTTATGGGTCCTGGGAGGAGATACGCAGTATTTT. This gives the protein CASSVGSLWVLGGDTQYF.

The V call is TRBV28, the J call TRBJ2-1; no reliable D call. V was trimmed by 5 bases and J by 10 bases, leaving 12 bases between them. The CDR3 loop spans 12 amino acids. Germline V gene sequence: CDR1 MDHEN, CDR2 SYDVKM. The CDR3 nucleotides are TGTGCCAGCAGTCTAACCGCTCGGGAGCAGTTCTTC. The encoded protein is CASSLTAREQFF.

In its sample, this clone was seen once. The chain links TRBV28 to TRBJ2-5, with D possibly being TRBD1 (6 bases). V was clipped by 6 bases and J by 1 base, with 15 bases between them. This CDR3 comprises 15 residues. CDR1 and CDR2 (germline): MDHEN, SYDVKM. The CDR3 loop reads CASRPPGHVQETQYF. The CDR3 bases are TGTGCCAGCAGACCACCGGGACACGTCCAAGAGACCCAGTACTTC. Based on the CDR3 plus reference TRBV28 and TRBJ2-5, the full variable domain is DVKVTQSSRYLVKRTGEKVFLECVQDMDHENMFWYRQDPGLGLRLIYFSYDVKMKEKGDIPEGYSVSREKKERFSLILESASTNQTSMYLCASRPPGHVQETQYFGPGTRLLVL.

This chain links TRBV19 with TRBJ1-5; TRBD1 matches 8 bases. J was trimmed by 4 bases and V by 4 bases; bases with no gene match: 6. This CDR3 has 15 residues. Germline assignment: CDR1 LNHDA and CDR2 SQIVND (reference sequence). This chain's CDR3 is CASSTRQGRNQPQHF. DNA for the CDR3: TGTGCCAGTAGTACGAGACAGGGGAGGAATCAGCCCCAGCATTTT.

The chain has TRBV7-2 and TRBJ2-7; D is uncertain. The CDR3 contains 17 residues. In germline, CDR1 is SGHTA, CDR2 FQGNSA. Trimming stripped 2 bases from V and 1 base from J, with 18 bases between. CDR3 loop: CASSLRRSGFSSYEQYF. CDR3 in DNA: TGTGCCAGCAGCTTACGCCGTTCAGGATTCAGTTCCTACGAGCAGTACTTC.

Regarding this clone: Other DNA variants within this sample encode the same CDR3. The chain carries TRBV5-6 and TRBJ1-5, with D hard to call. CDR3 length equals 14 residues. Trimming pared 4 bases from V and 1 base from J, leaving 9 bases between. The V gene's germline CDR1 is SGHDT and CDR2 YYEEEE. CDR3 amino acids: CASSLTGSNQPQHF. In nucleotides, the CDR3 is TGTGCCAGCAGCCTTACGGGGAGCAATCAGCCCCAGCATTTT. Full variable domain (outside the CDR3, taken from reference TRBV5-6 and TRBJ1-5): DAGVTQSPTHLIKTRGQQVTLRCSPKSGHDTVSWYQQALGQGPQFIFQYYEEEERQRGNFPDRFSGHQFPNYSSELNVNALLLGDSALYLCASSLTGSNQPQHFGDGTRLSIL.

This chain connects TRBV28 to TRBJ2-7; 11 bases are a match to TRBD2. CDR3 length equals 15 residues. From germline, CDR1 is MDHEN and CDR2 SYDVKM. Unmatched junction bases numbered 1, after V lost 2 bases and J lost 1 base. CDR3 in DNA: TGTGCCAGCAGTTTAGGGACTAGCGGATCCTACGAGCAGTACTTC. This sequence encodes CASSLGTSGSYEQYF.

V usage is TRBV4-1 and J usage is TRBJ2-1; no clear D. From germline, CDR1 is MGHRA and CDR2 YSYEKL. The CDR3 runs to 13 residues. Deletions cut 5 bases from V and 7 bases from J, with 12 bases between. This chain's CDR3 is CASSVVGENEQFF. The CDR3 DNA follows: TGCGCCAGCAGCGTGGTAGGAGAAAATGAGCAGTTCTTC.

The chain couples TRBV6-4 to TRBJ1-2; TRBD1 is a possible D gene (6 bases). Trimming left V 10 bases short and J 0 bases short, with 9 bases between. The CDR3 runs 12 residues. From germline, CDR1 is MRHNA and CDR2 SNTAGT. CDR3 nucleotide sequence: TGTGCCACCTGGACAGCTAACTATGGCTACACCTTC. It encodes CATWTANYGYTF.

The chain combines TRBV11-2 with TRBJ2-3; no firm D call. The CDR3 is 12 residues long. Between the trimmed V and J ends, which lost 4 bases and 6 bases, there was a span of 8 bases. Germline CDR1 is SGHAT and CDR2 is FQNNGV. The CDR3 region is CASSSAVDTQYF. CDR3 coding DNA: TGTGCCAGCAGCTCGGCGGTCGATACGCAGTATTTT.

The chain has TRBV11-2 and TRBJ2-7, with D possibly being TRBD2 (6 bases). Germline V gene data show CDR1 as SGHAT and CDR2 as FQNNGV. The CDR3 covers 14 residues. The V end was cut by 5 bases, the J end by 2 bases, with 13 bases between. The CDR3 is CASSREVAAYEQYF. CDR3 sequence (DNA): TGTGCCAGCAGCCGCGAGGTAGCGGCCTACGAGCAGTACTTC.

V usage is TRBV15 and J usage is TRBJ2-1, with 8 positions matching TRBD2. CDR1 is LNHNV and CDR2 is YYDKDF in the germline V gene (reference sequence). The CDR3 is 15 amino acids. With V trimmed by 3 bases and J by 16 bases, 17 bases remained unmatched. The chain's CDR3 is CATSSVVLASGLFFF. CDR3 bases: TGTGCCACCAGCAGCGTCGTCTTGGCTAGCGGGCTTTTCTTCTTC.

This chain connects TRBV19 to TRBJ1-1; weak D call: TRBD1 (6 bases). CDR1 is LNHDA and CDR2 is SQIVND in the germline V gene (reference sequence). Trimming pared 9 bases from V and 4 bases from J, leaving 12 bases between. The CDR3 is 12 amino acids. CDR3 in amino acids: CASQGFSTEAFF. CDR3 sequence (DNA): TGTGCCAGCCAGGGGTTTAGCACTGAAGCTTTCTTT.

This rearrangement joins TRBV7-2 to TRBJ2-7; 8 bases are a match to TRBD2. Unmatched junction bases numbered 14, after V lost 1 base and J lost 6 bases. This CDR3 has 17 amino acids. CDR1 is SGHTA and CDR2 is FQGNSA in the germline V gene. As DNA, the CDR3 is TGTGCCAGCAGCTTAGGTAATGGCGGGAGGTTACTCGTCGAGCAGTACTTC. Its translation: CASSLGNGGRLLVEQYF.

The chain employs TRBV28 and TRBJ1-3; D is ambiguous. The V and J ends lost 5 bases and 5 bases respectively, with 16 bases between them. This CDR3 has 15 residues. Germline V gene sequence: CDR1 MDHEN, CDR2 SYDVKM. In DNA, the CDR3 is TGTGCCAGCAGTCCTGTGGGCCCGGTTAGAAACACCATATATTTT. This translates into CASSPVGPVRNTIYF.

The gene calls are TRBV5-1 and TRBJ1-1, with D perhaps TRBD1 (5 bases). The CDR3 is made up of 14 amino acids. Trimming shortened V by 1 base and J by 0 bases, and 7 bases separated the two germline ends. Germline values: CDR1 SGHRS, CDR2 YFSETQ. Here the CDR3 reads CASSLKGMNTEAFF. The CDR3 DNA sequence: TGCGCCAGCAGCTTGAAGGGGATGAACACTGAAGCTTTCTTT.

The V gene is TRBV27, the J gene TRBJ2-5; 8 nucleotides match TRBD2. The J segment lost 5 bases and the V segment lost 4 bases, leaving 9 bases of the junction unmatched. Per the germline V gene, CDR1 is MNHEY and CDR2 is SMNVEV (reference sequence). This CDR3 contains 15 residues. DNA of the CDR3: TGTGCCAGCAGTTCGGGGGGGATGATCTGGGAGACCCAGTACTTC. This encodes CASSSGGMIWETQYF.

The gene calls are TRBV6-1 and TRBJ1-1; D unclear. V shed 7 bases and J shed 1 base, with 4 bases lying between them. The germline V gene encodes CDR1 MNHNS and CDR2 SASEGT. The CDR3 has 11 amino acids. The chain's CDR3 is CASNGNTEAFF. In DNA form, the CDR3 reads TGTGCCAGCAACGGGAACACTGAAGCTTTCTTT.

The chain links TRBV4-1 to TRBJ2-2, with D possibly being TRBD2 (5 bases). Trimming removed 1 base from V and 6 bases from J, with 12 bases in between. There are 15 residues in the CDR3. The germline CDR1 and CDR2 sequences are MGHRA and YSYEKL. This CDR3 is CASSQGLGGSGELFF. CDR3 in DNA: TGCGCCAGCAGCCAAGGGTTAGGAGGATCCGGGGAGCTGTTTTTT.